A single T cell receptor beta chain is shown here with its context. Its antigen is not identified. This sample stems from a study of cytomegalovirus exposure and HLA in healthy donors. Study-wide background: Researchers found that less than 90% of 398 genotyped donors fell within the Caucasian-associated ancestry cluster. Study-wide results and limits: TCR association rates varied by HLA locus in a later analysis, with DRB1 highest and HLA-C lowest. Cytomegalovirus-associated TCR beta chains were listed, numbering 150 to 200. Some 17,000 TCR beta sequences were associated with HLA alleles at 0.05 false discovery rate in a later analysis.

Trimming shortened V by 0 bases and J by 3 bases, and 6 bases separated the two germline ends. CDR1 is SGHVS, CDR2 FQNEAQ, per germline. The CDR3 is 14 amino acids. PCR amplification relied on 60 Vbeta primers (plus 13 Jbeta primers). Libraries were prepared by immunoSEQ multiplex PCR; TCRdb keeps only in-frame clonotypes and omits some of them. The sample yields approximately 75,000 clones, of which the top ten take up over 4.5%. The chain employs TRBV7-8 and TRBJ2-1, with D hard to call. This receptor was taken from a man between 35 and 55 years old in good health and CMV-seronegative. Source material: PBMCs. In DNA form, the CDR3 reads TGTGCCAGCAGCTTAGCAAATAGCTACAATGAGCAGTTCTTC. It specifies CASSLANSYNEQFF.